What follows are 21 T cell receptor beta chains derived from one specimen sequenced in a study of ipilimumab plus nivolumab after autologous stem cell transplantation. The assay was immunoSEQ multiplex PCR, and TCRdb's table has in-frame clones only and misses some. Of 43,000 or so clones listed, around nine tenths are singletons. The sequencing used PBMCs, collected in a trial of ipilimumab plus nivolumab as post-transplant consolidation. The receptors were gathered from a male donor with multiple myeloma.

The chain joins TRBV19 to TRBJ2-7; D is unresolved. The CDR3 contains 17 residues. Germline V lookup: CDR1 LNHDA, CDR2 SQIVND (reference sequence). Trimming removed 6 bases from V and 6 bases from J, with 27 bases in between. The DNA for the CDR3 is TGTGCCAGTAGCTGGGTAGGACCTCCGATATCGGCCACCGAGCAGTACTTC. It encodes CASSWVGPPISATEQYF.

The CDR3 here is CASSRGPGNTIYF. In DNA, the CDR3 is TGTGCCAGCAGTAGGGGGCCTGGAAACACCATATATTTT. The chain joins TRBV28 to TRBJ1-3; 7 nucleotides line up with TRBD1. V shed 5 bases and J 2 bases; nucleotides not matched to a gene: 0. This CDR3 has 13 residues. The V gene's germline CDR1 is MDHEN and CDR2 SYDVKM.

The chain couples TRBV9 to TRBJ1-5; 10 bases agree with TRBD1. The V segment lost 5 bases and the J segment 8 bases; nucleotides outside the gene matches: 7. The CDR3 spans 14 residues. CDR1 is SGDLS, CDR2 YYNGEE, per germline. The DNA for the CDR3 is TGTGCCAGCAGTTCGACAGGGGGCATGGAGCCCCAGCATTTT. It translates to CASSSTGGMEPQHF. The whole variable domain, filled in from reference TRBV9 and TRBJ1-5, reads DSGVTQTPKHLITATGQRVTLRCSPRSGDLSVYWYQQSLDQGLQFLIQYYNGEERAKGNILERFSAQQFPDLHSELNLSSLELGDSALYFCASSSTGGMEPQHFGDGTRLSIL.

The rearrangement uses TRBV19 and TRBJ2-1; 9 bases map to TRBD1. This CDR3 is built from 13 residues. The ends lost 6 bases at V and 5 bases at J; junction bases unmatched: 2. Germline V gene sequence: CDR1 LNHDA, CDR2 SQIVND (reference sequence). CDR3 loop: CASRGQGNNEQFF. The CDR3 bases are TGTGCCAGTAGAGGACAGGGGAACAATGAGCAGTTCTTC.

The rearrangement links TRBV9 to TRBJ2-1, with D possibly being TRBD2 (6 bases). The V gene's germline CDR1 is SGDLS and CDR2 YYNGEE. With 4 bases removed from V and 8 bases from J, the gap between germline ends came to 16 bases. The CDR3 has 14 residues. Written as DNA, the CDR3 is TGTGCCAGCAGCTTCCGACTAGTCGTCGATGAGCAGTTCTTC. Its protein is CASSFRLVVDEQFF.

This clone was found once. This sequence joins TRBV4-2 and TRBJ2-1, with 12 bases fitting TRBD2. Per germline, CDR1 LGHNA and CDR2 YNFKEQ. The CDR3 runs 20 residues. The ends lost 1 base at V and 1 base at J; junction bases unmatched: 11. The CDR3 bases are TGTGCCAGCAGCCAAGGAAAGACTAGCGGGGGCCGGCTTTCCTACAATGAGCAGTTCTTC. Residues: CASSQGKTSGGRLSYNEQFF.

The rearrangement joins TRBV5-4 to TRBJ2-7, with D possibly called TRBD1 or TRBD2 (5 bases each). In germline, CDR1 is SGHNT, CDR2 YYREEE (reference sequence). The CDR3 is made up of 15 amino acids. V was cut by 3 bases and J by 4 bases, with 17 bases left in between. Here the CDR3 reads CASSSPGTATYEQYF. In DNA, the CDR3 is TGTGCCAGCAGCTCACCCGGGACGGCTACTTACGAGCAGTACTTC.

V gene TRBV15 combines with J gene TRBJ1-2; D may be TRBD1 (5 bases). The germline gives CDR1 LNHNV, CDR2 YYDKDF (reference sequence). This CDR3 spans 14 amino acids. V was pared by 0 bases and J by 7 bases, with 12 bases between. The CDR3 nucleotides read TGTGCCACCAGCAGAGATTATTCGGGGGGTGGCTACACCTTC. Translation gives CATSRDYSGGGYTF. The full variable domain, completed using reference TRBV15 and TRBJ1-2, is DAMVIQNPRYQVTQFGKPVTLSCSQTLNHNVMYWYQQKSSQAPKLLFHYYDKDFNNEADTPDNFQSRRPNTSFCFLDIRSPGLGDTAMYLCATSRDYSGGGYTFGSGTRLTVV.

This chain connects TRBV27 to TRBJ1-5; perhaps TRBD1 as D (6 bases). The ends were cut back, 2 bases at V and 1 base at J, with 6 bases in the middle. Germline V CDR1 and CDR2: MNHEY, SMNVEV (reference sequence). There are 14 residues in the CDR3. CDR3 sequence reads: CASSLTGSNQPQHF. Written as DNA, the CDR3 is TGTGCCAGCAGTTTAACAGGGAGCAATCAGCCCCAGCATTTT.

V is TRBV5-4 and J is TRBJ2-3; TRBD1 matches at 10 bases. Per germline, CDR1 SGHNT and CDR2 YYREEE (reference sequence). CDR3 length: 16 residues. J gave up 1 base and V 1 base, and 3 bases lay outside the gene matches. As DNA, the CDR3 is TGTGCCAGCAGCTTGCCCGGGACAGGGGGCACAGATACGCAGTATTTT. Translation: CASSLPGTGGTDTQYF.

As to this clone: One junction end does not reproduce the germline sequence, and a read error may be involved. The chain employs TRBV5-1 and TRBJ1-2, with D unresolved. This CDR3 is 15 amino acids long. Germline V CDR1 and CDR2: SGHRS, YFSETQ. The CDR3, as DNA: TGCGCCAGCAGTGGTGGGGAGTCTTCTAGTCCACCGACCCCCTTC. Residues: CASSGGESSSPPTPF.

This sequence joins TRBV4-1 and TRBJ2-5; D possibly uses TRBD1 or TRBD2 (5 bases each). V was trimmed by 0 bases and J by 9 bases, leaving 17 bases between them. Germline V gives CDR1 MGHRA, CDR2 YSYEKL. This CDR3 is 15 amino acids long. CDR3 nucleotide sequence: TGCGCCAGCAGCCAAGAGGGGCGGGCAGGCGGTTCCCAGTACTTC. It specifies CASSQEGRAGGSQYF.

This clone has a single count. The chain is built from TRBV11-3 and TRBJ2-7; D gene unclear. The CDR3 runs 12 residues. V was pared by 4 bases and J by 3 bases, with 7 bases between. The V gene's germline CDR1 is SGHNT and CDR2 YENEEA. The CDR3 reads CASSSGVYEQYF. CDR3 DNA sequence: TGTGCCAGCAGCTCAGGAGTCTACGAGCAGTACTTC. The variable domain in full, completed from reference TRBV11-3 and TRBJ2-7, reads EAGVVQSPRYKIIEKKQPVAFWCNPISGHNTLYWYLQNLGQGPELLIRYENEEAVDDSQLPKDRFSAERLKGVDSTLKIQPAELGDSAVYLCASSSGVYEQYFGPGTRLTVT.

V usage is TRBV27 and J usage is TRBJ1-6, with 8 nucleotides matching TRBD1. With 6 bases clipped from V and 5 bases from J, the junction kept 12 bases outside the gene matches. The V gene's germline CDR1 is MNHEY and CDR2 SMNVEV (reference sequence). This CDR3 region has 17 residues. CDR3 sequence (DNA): TGTGCCAGCAGCCCTAGGGCAGGGGGCAATAATAATTCACCCCTCCACTTT. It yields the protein CASSPRAGGNNNSPLHF.

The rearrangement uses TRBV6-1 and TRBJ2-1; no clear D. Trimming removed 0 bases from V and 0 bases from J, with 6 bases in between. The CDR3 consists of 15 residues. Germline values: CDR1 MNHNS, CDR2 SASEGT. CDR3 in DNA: TGTGCCAGCAGTGAAGCACCGAGCTCCTACAATGAGCAGTTCTTC. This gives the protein CASSEAPSSYNEQFF.

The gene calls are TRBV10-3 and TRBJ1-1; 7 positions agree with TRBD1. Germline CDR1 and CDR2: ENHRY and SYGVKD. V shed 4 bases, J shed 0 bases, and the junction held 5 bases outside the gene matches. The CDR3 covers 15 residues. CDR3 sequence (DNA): TGTGCCATCAGTGTTCGGGACAGCGTGAACACTGAAGCTTTCTTT. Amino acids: CAISVRDSVNTEAFF.

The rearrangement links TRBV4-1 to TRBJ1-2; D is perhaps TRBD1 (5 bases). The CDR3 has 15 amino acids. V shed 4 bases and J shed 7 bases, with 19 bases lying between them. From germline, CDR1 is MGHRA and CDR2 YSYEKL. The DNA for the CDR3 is TGCGCCAGCAGCCCCGACTACCGGGACGGTGGTGGCTACACCTTC. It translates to CASSPDYRDGGGYTF.

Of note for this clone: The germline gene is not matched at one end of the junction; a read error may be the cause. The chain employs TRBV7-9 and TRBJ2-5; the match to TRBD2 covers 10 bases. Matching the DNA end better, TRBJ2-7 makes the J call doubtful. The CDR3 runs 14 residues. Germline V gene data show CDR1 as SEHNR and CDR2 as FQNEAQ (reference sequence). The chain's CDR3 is CASSVAGGTYEQYF. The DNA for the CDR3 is TGTGCCAGCAGCGTAGCGGGGGGCACCTACGAGCAGTACTTC.

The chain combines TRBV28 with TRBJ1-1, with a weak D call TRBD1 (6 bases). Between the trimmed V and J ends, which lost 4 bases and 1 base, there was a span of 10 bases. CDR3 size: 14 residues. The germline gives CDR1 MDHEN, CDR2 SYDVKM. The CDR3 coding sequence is TGTGCCAGCAGTTCGACAGGTGAGAACACTGAAGCTTTCTTT. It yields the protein CASSSTGENTEAFF.

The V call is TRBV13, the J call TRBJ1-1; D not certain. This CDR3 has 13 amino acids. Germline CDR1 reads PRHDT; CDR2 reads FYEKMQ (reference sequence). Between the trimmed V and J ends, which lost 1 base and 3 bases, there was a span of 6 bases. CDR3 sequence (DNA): TGTGCCAGCAGCTTAGAGGAGGACACTGAAGCTTTCTTT. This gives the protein CASSLEEDTEAFF. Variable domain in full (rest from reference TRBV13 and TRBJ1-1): AAGVIQSPRHLIKEKRETATLKCYPIPRHDTVYWYQQGPGQDPQFLISFYEKMQSDKGSIPDRFSAQQFSDYHSELNMSSLELGDSALYFCASSLEEDTEAFFGQGTRLTVV.

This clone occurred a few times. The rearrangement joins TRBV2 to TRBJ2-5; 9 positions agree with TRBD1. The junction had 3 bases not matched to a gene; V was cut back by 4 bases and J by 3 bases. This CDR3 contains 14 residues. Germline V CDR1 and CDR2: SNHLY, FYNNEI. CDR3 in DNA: TGTGCCAGCAGTGGACAGGGGGGTGAAGAGACCCAGTACTTC. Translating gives CASSGQGGEETQYF. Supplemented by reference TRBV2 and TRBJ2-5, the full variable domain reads EPEVTQTPSHQVTQMGQEVILRCVPISNHLYFYWYRQILGQKVEFLVSFYNNEISEKSEIFDDQFSVERPDGSNFTLKIRSTKLEDSAMYFCASSGQGGEETQYFGPGTRLLVL.